This T cell receptor (beta chain) comes out of a study of T cells in Graves' hyperthyroidism and ophthalmopathy. For the study at large: Specimen type is peripheral blood, collected at initial diagnosis prior to any treatment.

CDR1 and CDR2 (germline): MDHEN, SYDVKM. The CDR3 is 16 amino acids. Unmatched junction bases numbered 4, after V lost 5 bases and J lost 3 bases. The source material, RNA transcripts, was used to amplify TCR beta CDR3 regions. RT-PCR in the first round (using the HTBI primer set) targeted the TCR CDR3. TCRdb re-called the multiplex PCR reads through MiXCR, storing one row per CDR3 protein. The sample holds approximately 530,000 distinct CDR3 sequences, over 15% seen once. Each patient was aged 18 to 65 and had newly diagnosed hyperthyroidism of under 2 months' duration. Diagnoses were established using clinical symptoms, serum thyroxine and TRAb, thyroid ultrasound and orbital computed tomography.

This rearrangement joins TRBV28 to TRBJ2-2, with 12 bases that match TRBD2. The sample consisted of blood. This receptor was identified in a woman between 18 and 29 years old with Graves' hyperthyroidism. CDR3 DNA sequence: TGTGCCAGCAGTCCACGACTAGCGGGAGACACCGGGGAGCTGTTTTTT. Amino acids: CASSPRLAGDTGELFF.